This T cell receptor (beta chain) derives from a study of cytomegalovirus exposure and HLA in healthy donors. The PCR employed 60 Vbeta primers together with 13 Jbeta primers. Libraries were prepared by immunoSEQ multiplex PCR; TCRdb keeps only in-frame clonotypes and omits some of them. The sample comprises 100,000 to 150,000 clones, roughly 80% of which are singletons, and 2.5% to 3.5% rests with the top ten. Whole-study results and caveats: Later analysis showed most CMV-associated TCR beta chains appearing HLA-restricted. Across all donors, roughly uniform sequencing depth was an assumption of the presence/absence analyses. Testing in vitro showed three CMV-associated chains specific for CMV antigens. A later analysis reportedly found fewer N-insertions in an Asian-associated ancestry cluster than the approximately 700-donor mean.

Remarks on this clone: Its antigen is unknown.

The germline V gene encodes CDR1 MNHEY and CDR2 SVGAGI. The CDR3 runs 16 residues. Trimming left V 0 bases short and J 1 base short, with 12 bases between. Source material: PBMCs. The V and J genes are TRBV6-5 and TRBJ1-1; TRBD1 is a possible D gene (5 bases). The TCR comes from a woman in her forties in good health and CMV-seropositive. Here the CDR3 reads CASSYSSGGRNTEAFF. CDR3 nucleotides: TGTGCCAGCAGTTACTCGTCGGGGGGGAGGAACACTGAAGCTTTCTTT.